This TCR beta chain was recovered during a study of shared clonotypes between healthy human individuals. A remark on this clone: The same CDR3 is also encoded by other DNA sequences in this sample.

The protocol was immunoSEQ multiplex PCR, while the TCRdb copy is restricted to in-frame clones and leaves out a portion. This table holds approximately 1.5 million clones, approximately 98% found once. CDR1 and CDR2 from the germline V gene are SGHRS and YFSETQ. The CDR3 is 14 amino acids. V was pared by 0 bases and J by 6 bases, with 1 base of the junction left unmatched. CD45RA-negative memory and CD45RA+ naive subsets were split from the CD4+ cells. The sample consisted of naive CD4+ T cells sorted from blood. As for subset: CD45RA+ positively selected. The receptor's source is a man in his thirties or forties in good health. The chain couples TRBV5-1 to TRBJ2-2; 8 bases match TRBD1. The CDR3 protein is CASSLGTGSGELFF. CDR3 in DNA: TGCGCCAGCAGCTTGGGGACAGGGTCCGGGGAGCTGTTTTTT.